Here is one T cell receptor beta chain with its context. Its antigen is not known. This record comes from a study of tumor and adjacent non-tumor tissue in lung cancer. The CDR3 is 16 amino acids. Germline V gene data show CDR1 as DFQATT and CDR2 as SNEGSKA (reference sequence). Trimming took 1 base from V and 0 from J, leaving 13 bases between them. No cell sorting was done before RNA was extracted from the tissue. Donors were chemotherapy-naive, newly diagnosed lung cancer surgical patients in China, August–November 2014. Study results and caveats: TCR diversity was significantly greater in tumor than normal lung tissue.

Three rounds of nested PCR, following a modified ARM-PCR protocol, produced the TCRbeta library. TCRdb reanalysed the multiplex PCR reads using MiXCR and keeps one entry per CDR3 protein. The table has just over 200,000 distinct CDR3 sequences, 70% to 75% seen once; the top ten hold 20% to 25%. Sequencing used lung tumor tissue. The chain employs TRBV20-1 and TRBJ2-1; possibly TRBD2 for D (6 bases). This clonotype was obtained from a man between 60 and 70 years old with non-small cell lung cancer. The CDR3 sequence: CSARVWEASSYNEQFF. CDR3 nucleotides: TGCAGTGCTAGAGTATGGGAGGCTAGCTCCTACAATGAGCAGTTCTTC.